This T cell receptor beta chain originates from a study of blood T cell repertoires in COVID-19. This CDR3 has 17 residues. CDR1 is SGHRS and CDR2 is YFSETQ in the germline V gene. V shed 0 bases and J 2 bases; nucleotides not matched to a gene: 7. Methods used by the authors: How many nucleated cells were present was estimated from reference gene primer amplification. This table comes from immunoSEQ multiplex PCR, and its TCRdb copy is limited to in-frame clones, with some not included. The DNA gave D and trimming, while V, J and clone size come from that table. The sample has more than 50,000 clones, about 76% seen once.

The rearrangement links TRBV5-1 to TRBJ2-1; 8 bases agree with TRBD2. Input material: peripheral blood. This clonotype was obtained from a woman aged 80 or over with acute or convalescent COVID-19. CDR3 residues: CASSLGRGSGTYNEQFF. The CDR3 nucleotides are TGCGCCAGCAGCTTGGGGAGGGGTAGCGGGACCTACAATGAGCAGTTCTTC.